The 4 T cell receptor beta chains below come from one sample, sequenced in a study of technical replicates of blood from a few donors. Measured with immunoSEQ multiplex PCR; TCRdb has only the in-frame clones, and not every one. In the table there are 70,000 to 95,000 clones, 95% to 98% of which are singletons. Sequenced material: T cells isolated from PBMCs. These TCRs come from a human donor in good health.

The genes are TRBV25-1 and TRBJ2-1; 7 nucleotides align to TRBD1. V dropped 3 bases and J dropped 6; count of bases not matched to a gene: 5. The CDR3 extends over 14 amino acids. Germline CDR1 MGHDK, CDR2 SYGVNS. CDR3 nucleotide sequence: TGTGCCAGCAGTGAGGGACAGTTTATCAATGAGCAGTTCTTC. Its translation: CASSEGQFINEQFF.

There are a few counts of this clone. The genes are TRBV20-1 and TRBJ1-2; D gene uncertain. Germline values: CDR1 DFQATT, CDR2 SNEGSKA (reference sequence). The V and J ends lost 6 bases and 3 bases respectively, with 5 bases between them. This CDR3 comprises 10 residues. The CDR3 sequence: CSASDYGYTF. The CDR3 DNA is TGCAGTGCATCCGACTATGGCTACACCTTC.

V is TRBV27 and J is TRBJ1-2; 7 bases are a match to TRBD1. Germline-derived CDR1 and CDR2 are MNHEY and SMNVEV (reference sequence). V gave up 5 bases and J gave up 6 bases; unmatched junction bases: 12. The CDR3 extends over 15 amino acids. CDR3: CASSTSRDSGNGYTF. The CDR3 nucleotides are TGTGCCAGCAGTACCAGCCGGGACAGCGGAAATGGCTACACCTTC.

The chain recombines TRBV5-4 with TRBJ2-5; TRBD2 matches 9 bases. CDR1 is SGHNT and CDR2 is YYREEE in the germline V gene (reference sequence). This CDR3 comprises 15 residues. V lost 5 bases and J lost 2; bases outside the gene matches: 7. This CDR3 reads CASRYLAGSQETQYF. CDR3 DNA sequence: TGTGCCAGCAGATACCTAGCGGGATCACAAGAGACCCAGTACTTC.